This passage covers 10 T cell receptor beta chains from one sample sequenced in a study of vaccination effects on CD4 cells after COVID-19. Cells that had been cultured for 10 days were the source of isolated CD4+ T cells. The assay was immunoSEQ multiplex PCR, and TCRdb's table has in-frame clones only and misses some. The sample lists 50,000 to 70,000 clones, approximately 72% occurring once. For these TCRs, the target antigens are not known. Sequencing used CD4+ T cells from PBMCs cultured without peptide, obtained before COVID-19 vaccination. The receptor set was obtained from a human donor who had a prior SARS-CoV-2 infection.

V and J are TRBV18 and TRBJ2-7, with D uncertain. V gave up 2 bases and J gave up 0 bases, with 8 bases separating them. CDR3 length: 14 residues. Germline lookup yields CDR1 KGHSH and CDR2 LQKENI. DNA of the CDR3: TGTGCCAGCTCACCAAGATCTAGCTCCTACGAGCAGTACTTC. Residues: CASSPRSSSYEQYF.

The J gene is TRBJ1-4, the V gene TRBV3-1 (or the pseudogene TRBV3-2); D unresolved. Germline CDR1 reads LGHDT; CDR2 reads YNNKEL (reference sequence). The CDR3 sequence is 14 residues long. Trimming shortened V by 0 bases and J by 8 bases, and 10 bases separated the two germline ends. The CDR3 region is CASSQDPRYEKLFF. CDR3 bases: TGTGCCAGCAGCCAAGATCCGAGGTACGAAAAACTGTTTTTT.

CDR3 coding DNA: TGTGCCAGCAGTTTAAAGGCTCCGGGACAGGGTATGAACACTGAAGCTTTCTTT. Amino acids: CASSLKAPGQGMNTEAFF. V gene TRBV27 combines with J gene TRBJ1-1; 9 nucleotides match TRBD1. The length of the CDR3 is 18 residues. V lost 2 bases, J lost 0 bases, and 10 bases stayed unmatched. Germline CDR1 reads MNHEY; CDR2 reads SMNVEV (reference sequence).

This rearrangement joins TRBV4-2 to TRBJ2-1; 11 bases fit TRBD2. V was clipped by 1 base and J by 10 bases; unmatched bases: 12. This CDR3 region has 17 residues. Looked up from germline, CDR1 is LGHNA and CDR2 is YNFKEQ. CDR3 region: CASSQALLTSGKREQFF. Written as DNA, the CDR3 is TGTGCCAGCAGCCAAGCCCTACTGACTAGCGGGAAGCGGGAGCAGTTCTTC.

The genes are TRBV9 and TRBJ2-2, with D perhaps matching TRBD2 (6 bases). Germline V lookup: CDR1 SGDLS, CDR2 YYNGEE. The CDR3 loop spans 18 amino acids. The V end lost 0 bases, the J end lost 1 base, and 16 bases lay between the germline ends. The CDR3 DNA reads as TGTGCCAGCAGCGTAGGTTGGGGCGGGATAAAGAACACCGGGGAGCTGTTTTTT. Protein product: CASSVGWGGIKNTGELFF.

V usage is TRBV11-3 and J usage is TRBJ2-7, with 8 bases fitting TRBD2. The CDR3 runs to 16 residues. CDR1 and CDR2 (germline): SGHNT, YENEEA. Trimming cost V 0 bases and J 3 bases; bases outside gene matches: 7. The CDR3 is CASSLEGREGDYEQYF. CDR3 bases: TGTGCCAGCAGCTTAGAGGGTCGGGAGGGCGACTACGAGCAGTACTTC.

The chain has TRBV5-4 and TRBJ1-2, with TRBD1 matching 9 bases. This CDR3 spans 14 amino acids. J was trimmed by 3 bases and V by 5 bases; bases with no gene match: 5. The germline V gene encodes CDR1 SGHNT and CDR2 YYREEE (reference sequence). The DNA for the CDR3 is TGTGCCAGCAGTAGGGGACAGGGATACTATGGCTACACCTTC. Translated: CASSRGQGYYGYTF.

This clone has just a few counts. The chain recombines TRBV2 with TRBJ1-2; 7 bases agree with TRBD1. V lost 7 bases to trimming and J lost 3 bases; unmatched junction nucleotides: 8. CDR1 is SNHLY, CDR2 FYNNEI, per germline. This CDR3 is 14 amino acids long. The CDR3: CASTDRDPYYGYTF. DNA of the CDR3: TGTGCCAGCACCGACAGGGATCCCTACTATGGCTACACCTTC. Full variable domain (remainder filled in from reference TRBV2 and TRBJ1-2): EPEVTQTPSHQVTQMGQEVILRCVPISNHLYFYWYRQILGQKVEFLVSFYNNEISEKSEIFDDQFSVERPDGSNFTLKIRSTKLEDSAMYFCASTDRDPYYGYTFGSGTRLTVV.

The chain recombines TRBV2 with TRBJ1-5, with a weak D call TRBD1 (5 bases). Germline loops: CDR1 SNHLY, CDR2 FYNNEI. Between the trimmed V and J ends, which lost 3 bases and 0 bases, there was a span of 12 bases. The CDR3 spans 16 residues. As DNA, the CDR3 is TGTGCCAGCAGTGAGTGGTGGGGGGGTAGCAATCAGCCCCAGCATTTT. Residues: CASSEWWGGSNQPQHF.

This clone appeared a single time. At one end the junction does not follow the germline gene, possibly because of a read error. As DNA, the CDR3 is TGTGCTAGCAGCGCGAACGCCCCGGGCCTACAAGAGACCCAGTACTTC. It encodes CASSANAPGLQETQYF. The gene calls are TRBV7-7 and TRBJ2-5; no clear D. The CDR3 extends over 16 amino acids. Germline assignment: CDR1 SSHAT and CDR2 FNYEAQ (reference sequence). Complete variable domain (other parts from reference TRBV7-7 and TRBJ2-5): GAGVSQSPRYKVTKRGQDVTLRCDPISSHATLYWYQQALGQGPEFLTYFNYEAQPDKSGLPSDRFSAERPEGSISTLTIQRTEQRDSAMYRCASSANAPGLQETQYFGPGTRLLVL.